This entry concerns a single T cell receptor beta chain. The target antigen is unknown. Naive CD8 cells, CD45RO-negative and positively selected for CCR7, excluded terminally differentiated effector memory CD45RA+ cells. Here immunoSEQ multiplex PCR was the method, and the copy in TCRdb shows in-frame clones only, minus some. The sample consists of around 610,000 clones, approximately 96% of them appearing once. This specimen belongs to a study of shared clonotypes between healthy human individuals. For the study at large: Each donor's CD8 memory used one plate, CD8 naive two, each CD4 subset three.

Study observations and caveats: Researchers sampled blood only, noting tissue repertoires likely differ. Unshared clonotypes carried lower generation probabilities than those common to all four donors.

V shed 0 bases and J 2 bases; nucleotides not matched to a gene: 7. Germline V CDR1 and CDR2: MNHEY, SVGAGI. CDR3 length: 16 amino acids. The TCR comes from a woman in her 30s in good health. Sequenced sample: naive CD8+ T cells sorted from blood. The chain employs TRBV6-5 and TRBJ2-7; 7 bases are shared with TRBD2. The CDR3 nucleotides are TGTGCCAGCAGTTACTCTGGGGGGGACTTAGCCTACGAGCAGTACTTC. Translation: CASSYSGGDLAYEQYF.